Given below is one TCR beta chain in context. This clone was detected only a few times. The target of this receptor is not known. Qualities for individual bases were not recorded, and no much larger clone is one base off. The sample belongs to a study of blood T cell repertoires in COVID-19 (dated by TCRdb to 2018 to 2021). Turning to the overall study: Samples from collaborators originated in the United States, Italy and Spain and spanned both the acute and convalescent phases of COVID-19. The repertoires were released in a freely available public database meant as a resource for research on the immune response to SARS-CoV-2. Where available, HLA class I and class II types were taken from metadata supplied by the sample provider and were not determined by assay-based typing. The sample metadata nearly always contained a de-identified subject ID, COVID-19 status, age in years and sex. Deeply sampled blood TCRbeta repertoires from subjects exposed to, actively infected with, or recovered from COVID-19 were included in the dataset. The prospective study material was composed of cDNA or gDNA derived from T cells, B-cell-depleted T cells, or PBMCs. The samples were drawn from two sources: the first 160 participants of the ongoing ImmuneRACE study, and over 1,000 subjects contributed by 6 global collaborators. What the study reported, not specific to this receptor: The quantity of clinical and demographic metadata differed by source and by participant and was supplied without curation.

The immunoSEQ Assay, a bias-controlled multiplex PCR, was used to amplify TCRbeta CDR3 regions from genomic DNA. On the study's bioinformatics: Nucleated cell counts per sample were estimated from amplification of reference gene primers within the assay. To quantify the absolute abundance of each unique TCRbeta CDR3 rearrangement, sequence reads were collapsed and filtered. For each sample, productive Simpson clonality was calculated as the square root of Simpson's diversity index over productive rearrangements. TCRdb carries this immuneACCESS record with in-frame sequences only. Its versions omit some clonotypes, under half of them owing to an unresolved V gene in the studies checked, with the rest unexplained. V and J calls and clone size are as listed in that table; D and trimming were resolved from the DNA. The sample data list about 380,000 clones, and 85% of these were observed just once. In total, the top ten clones hold roughly 3.6% of the sample.

Whole blood was collected in K2EDTA tubes by collaborating institutions according to the institutions' own protocols. For TCRbeta analysis, collaborators shipped samples as frozen whole blood, isolated PBMCs, or DNA extracted from either of those sample types. CDR1 and CDR2 were assigned from the germline V gene as SGHVS and FQNEAQ. The CDR3 runs 16 residues from the cysteine to the phenylalanine. Of all the DNA, just the CDR3 is kept, 48 bases in frame from base 1. Between the V and J ends, shortened by 6 bases and 4 bases respectively, the junction contains 22 bases. The rearrangement combines TRBV7-8 with TRBJ2-7; TRBD1 is possibly the D segment (6 matching bases). The clonotype was recovered from a woman under 30 with acute or convalescent COVID-19. Sequenced: peripheral blood. The bases are TGTGCCAGCAGACGTGCAGGGGTAGATAAGACTTACGAGCAGTACTTC. Its amino acids are CASRRAGVDKTYEQYF.